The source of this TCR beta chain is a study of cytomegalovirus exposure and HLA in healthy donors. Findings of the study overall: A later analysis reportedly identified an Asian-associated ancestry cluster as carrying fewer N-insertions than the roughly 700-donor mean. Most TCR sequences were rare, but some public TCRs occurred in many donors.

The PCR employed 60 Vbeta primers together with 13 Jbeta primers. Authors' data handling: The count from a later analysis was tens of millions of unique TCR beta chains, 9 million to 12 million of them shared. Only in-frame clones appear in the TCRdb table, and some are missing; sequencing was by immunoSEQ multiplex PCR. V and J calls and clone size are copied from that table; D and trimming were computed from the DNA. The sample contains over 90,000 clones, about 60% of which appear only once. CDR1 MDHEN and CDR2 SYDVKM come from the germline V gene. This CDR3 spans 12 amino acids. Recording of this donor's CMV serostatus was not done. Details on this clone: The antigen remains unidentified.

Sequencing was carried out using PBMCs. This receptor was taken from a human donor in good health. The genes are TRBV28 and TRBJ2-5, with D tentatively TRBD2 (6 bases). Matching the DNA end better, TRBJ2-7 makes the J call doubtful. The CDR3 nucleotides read TGTGCCAGCTTAGCGGAAACCTACGAGCAGTACTTC. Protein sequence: CASLAETYEQYF.